This is a list of T cell receptor beta chains from one sample in a study of T cell responses to AZD1222 COVID-19 vaccine. Measured with immunoSEQ multiplex PCR; TCRdb has only the in-frame clones, and not every one. The sample lists 140,000 to 150,000 clones, over 85% occurring once. Specimen: peripheral blood, collected on day 0 of AZD1222 vaccination. The receptors were gathered from an adult in good health. Each CDR3 is given with its conserved first and last residue. Each record gives: J gene, clone size, V gene, CDR3 protein. The size entry is marked missing in some rows and otherwise reads once, few, many or a size class.

>TRBJ2-3|once|TRBV28
CASTTRTSGFTDTQYF
>TRBJ1-3|.|TRBV11-2
CASSPKQDRAGNTIYF
>TRBJ2-7|.|TRBV30
CAWSRKGGGVQYF
>TRBJ2-7|.|TRBV27
CASSLGERNLQYF
>TRBJ1-1|.|TRBV7-9
CASSLELENTEAFF
>TRBJ2-5|.|TRBV6-2/TRBV6-3
CASSYSLHEETQYF
>TRBJ2-7|few|TRBV19
CASSMWTGERNEQYF
>TRBJ2-7|.|TRBV6-5
CASSYGRTGTYEQYF
>TRBJ1-1|.|TRBV5-1
CASSKSPMENTEAFF
>TRBJ1-1|.|TRBV2
CASSVGATEAFF
>TRBJ1-5|.|TRBV24-1
CATSDRSNQPQHF
>TRBJ2-1|.|TRBV11-2
CASSLTGGPWDEQFF
>TRBJ2-5|.|TRBV10-3
CAISAKTGVETQYF
>TRBJ2-3|once|TRBV30
CAWSVGTADTQYF
>TRBJ1-1|.|TRBV9
CASSVAGQPNTEAFF
>TRBJ2-7|.|TRBV19
CASSTYRGTEQYF
>TRBJ1-1|.|TRBV11-1
CASSLVTGGGAFF
>TRBJ2-1|.|TRBV29-1
CSVASFSYNEQFF
>TRBJ1-3|.|TRBV6-1
CASSELSSGNTIYF
>TRBJ1-4|once|TRBV11-1
CASSRDRANEKLFF
>TRBJ1-2|.|TRBV2
CASSLPHKSSGTGRSGYTF
>TRBJ2-7|.|TRBV2
CASRSFYEQYF
>TRBJ2-7|.|TRBV20-1
CSAKKLYEQYF
>TRBJ2-1|.|TRBV19
CASSIDYVNEQFF
>TRBJ2-3|.|TRBV4-1
CASSQVYRGRADTQYF
>TRBJ2-1|.|TRBV5-1
CASSLQPEGVYNNEQFF
>TRBJ2-2|.|TRBV18
CASSRPTTTGELFF
>TRBJ1-3|once|TRBV12-1
CASSFVPGTGNTIYF